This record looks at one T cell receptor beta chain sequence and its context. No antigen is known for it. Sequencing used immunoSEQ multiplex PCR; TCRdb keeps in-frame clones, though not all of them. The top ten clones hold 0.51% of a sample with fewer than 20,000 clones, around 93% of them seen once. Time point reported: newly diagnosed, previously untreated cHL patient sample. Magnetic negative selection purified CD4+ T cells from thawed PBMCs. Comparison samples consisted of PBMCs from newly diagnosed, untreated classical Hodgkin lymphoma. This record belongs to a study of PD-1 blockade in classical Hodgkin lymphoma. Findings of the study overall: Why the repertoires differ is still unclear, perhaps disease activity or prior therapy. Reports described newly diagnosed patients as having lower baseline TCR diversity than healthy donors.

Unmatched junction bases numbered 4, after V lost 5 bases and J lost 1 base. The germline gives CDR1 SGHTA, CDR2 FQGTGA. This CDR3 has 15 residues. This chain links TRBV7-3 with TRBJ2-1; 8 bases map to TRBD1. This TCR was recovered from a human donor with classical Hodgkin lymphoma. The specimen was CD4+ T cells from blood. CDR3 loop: CASSVDRGSYNEQFF. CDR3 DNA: TGTGCCAGCAGCGTAGACAGGGGATCCTACAATGAGCAGTTCTTC.